This T cell receptor (beta chain) was profiled in a study of blood T cell repertoires in COVID-19. The wider study: The cDNA or gDNA used as material had been derived from T cells, B-cell-depleted T cells, or PBMCs.

CDR1 is SSHAT, CDR2 FNYEAQ, per germline (reference sequence). This CDR3 region has 17 residues. As concerns this clone: One end of the junction is discordant with germline, which a read error may explain.

Data came from immunoSEQ multiplex PCR; TCRdb stores just in-frame clones and leaves some out. The sample contains approximately 170,000 clones, 80% to 90% of which appear only once. This TCR was sampled from a man aged 18 to 29 who had recovered from COVID-19. This chain links TRBV7-7 with TRBJ2-6; 7 bases align to TRBD2. Source material: peripheral blood. CDR3 sequence: CASSPGRGSSGANVLTF. The CDR3 coding sequence is TGTGCTAGCAGCCCCGGGCGGGGGAGCTCTGGGGCCAACGTCCTGACTTTC.